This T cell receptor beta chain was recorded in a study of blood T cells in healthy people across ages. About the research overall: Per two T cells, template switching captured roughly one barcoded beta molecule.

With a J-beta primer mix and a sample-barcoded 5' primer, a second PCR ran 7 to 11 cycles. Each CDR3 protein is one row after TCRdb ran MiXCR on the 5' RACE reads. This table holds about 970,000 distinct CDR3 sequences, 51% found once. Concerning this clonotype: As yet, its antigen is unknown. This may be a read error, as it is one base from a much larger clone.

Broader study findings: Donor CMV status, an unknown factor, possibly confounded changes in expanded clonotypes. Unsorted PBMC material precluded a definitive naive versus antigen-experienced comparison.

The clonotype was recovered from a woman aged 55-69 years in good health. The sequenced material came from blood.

The chain's CDR3 is CASALNRETQYF. The CDR3 nucleotides are TGTGCCAGCGCCCTGAATCGGGAGACCCAGTACTTC. This rearrangement joins TRBV28 to TRBJ2-7; no clear D. The DNA end is a closer match to TRBJ2-5, so the J assignment may be wrong. Germline CDR1 is MDHEN and CDR2 is SYDVKM. This CDR3 has 12 amino acids.